The 26 T cell receptor beta chains listed next were all sequenced from one sample in a study of T cells in Graves' hyperthyroidism and ophthalmopathy. It was RNA transcripts that yielded the amplified TCR beta CDR3 regions. HTBI primers were used for first-round RT-PCR of the TCR CDR3. TCRdb recomputed calls from the multiplex PCR reads with MiXCR, one row per CDR3 protein. The sample comprises about 420,000 distinct CDR3 sequences, about 13% of which are singletons, and less than 6.5% rests with the top ten. Specimen: blood. Receptors were obtained from a young woman with Graves' hyperthyroidism.

The chain employs TRBV20-1 and TRBJ2-5; 9 bases line up with TRBD2. Losses at the gene ends were 4 bases for V and 2 bases for J; bases not matched to a gene: 5. This CDR3 contains 14 residues. Germline V gene lookup returns CDR1 DFQATT and CDR2 SNEGSKA (reference sequence). Written as DNA, the CDR3 is TGCAGTGCTAAGGCTAGCGGGAAACAAGAGACCCAGTACTTC. Translation gives CSAKASGKQETQYF.

In this sample, this clonotype turned up many times. The chain combines TRBV18 with TRBJ2-3, with 8 nucleotides matching TRBD2. Germline V lookup: CDR1 KGHSH, CDR2 LQKENI. Unmatched junction bases numbered 7, after V lost 3 bases and J lost 5 bases. This CDR3 has 15 residues. CDR3 sequence reads: CASSPGLAGGDTQYF. CDR3 bases: TGTGCCAGCTCACCGGGACTCGCGGGGGGAGATACGCAGTATTTT.

The chain links TRBV24-1 to TRBJ2-3; 7 bases map to TRBD2. Germline values: CDR1 KGHDR, CDR2 SFDVKD. The CDR3 runs 16 residues. With V trimmed by 4 bases and J by 0 bases, 6 bases remained unmatched. CDR3 protein: CATSDRRGESTDTQYF. The CDR3, as DNA: TGTGCCACCAGTGACCGTCGGGGGGAGAGCACAGATACGCAGTATTTT.

Ten or more counts support this clonotype. The V gene is TRBV11-2, the J gene TRBJ2-1; TRBD1 or TRBD2 may be the D gene (6 bases each). V lost 4 bases and J 6 bases, leaving 13 bases between the germline ends. The CDR3 runs 14 residues. CDR1 and CDR2 from the germline V gene are SGHAT and FQNNGV. CDR3 sequence (DNA): TGTGCCAGCAGCTCGAGGAAGGGGGGCAATGAGCAGTTCTTC. Translated, it gives CASSSRKGGNEQFF.

This clonotype was detected a few times. This chain links TRBV6-1 with TRBJ1-4; the match to TRBD1 covers 8 bases. Germline lookup yields CDR1 MNHNS and CDR2 SASEGT. The length of the CDR3 is 16 residues. V shed 6 bases, J shed 5 bases, and the junction held 11 bases outside the gene matches. CDR3 residues: CASRLLPGGVNEKLFF. In nucleotides, the CDR3 is TGTGCCAGCAGACTCTTGCCAGGGGGCGTCAATGAAAAACTGTTTTTT.

The gene calls are TRBV6-1 and TRBJ1-6; TRBD1 agrees at 7 bases. The J segment lost 8 bases and the V segment lost 7 bases, leaving 5 bases of the junction unmatched. Germline loops: CDR1 MNHNS, CDR2 SASEGT. The CDR3 consists of 13 residues. CDR3 coding DNA: TGTGCCAGCACCACCGACAGGGATTCACCCCTCCACTTT. This sequence encodes CASTTDRDSPLHF.

As for this clonotype: It may be a read error: a sequence one base away is much more abundant. This chain links TRBV18 with TRBJ1-5; 9 nucleotides line up with TRBD1. Germline lookup yields CDR1 KGHSH and CDR2 LQKENI. The CDR3 has 15 residues. Written as DNA, the CDR3 is TGTGCCAACTCATTACCCGGGACAGGGCGTCAGCCCCAGCATTTT. Its translation: CANSLPGTGRQPQHF.

This clonotype was recorded at least ten times. V and J are TRBV7-2 and TRBJ2-7, with TRBD2 identical over 11 bases. Germline trimming cut 1 base from V and 2 bases from J; bases unmatched to any gene: 1. Germline CDR1 is SGHTA and CDR2 is FQGNSA. The length of the CDR3 is 15 residues. DNA of the CDR3: TGTGCCAGCAGCTTAGTAGCGGGAGGGACCTACGAGCAGTACTTC. Translation: CASSLVAGGTYEQYF.

This clonotype was observed at least ten times. V and J are TRBV3-1 and TRBJ2-7; 7 nucleotides match TRBD2. Trimming cost V 1 base and J 0 bases; bases outside gene matches: 3. The CDR3 contains 15 residues. Germline lookup yields CDR1 LGHDT and CDR2 YNNKEL (reference sequence). Here the CDR3 DNA reads TGTGCCAGCAGCCAAGTAGGCGGGAGCTCCTACGAGCAGTACTTC. Translation gives CASSQVGGSSYEQYF.

The chain carries TRBV7-2 and TRBJ2-1; 9 bases line up with TRBD1. CDR1 is SGHTA and CDR2 is FQGNSA in the germline V gene. Trimming took 4 bases from V and 3 from J; bases not matched to a gene: 4. This CDR3 spans 15 amino acids. In DNA form, the CDR3 reads TGTGCCAGCAGCTCGACAGGGGGGAACTACAATGAGCAGTTCTTC. Residues: CASSSTGGNYNEQFF. Combining the CDR3 with reference TRBV7-2 and TRBJ2-1 gives the whole variable domain GAGVSQSPSNKVTEKGKDVELRCDPISGHTALYWYRQSLGQGLEFLIYFQGNSAPDKSGLPSDRFSAERTGGSVSTLTIQRTQQEDSAVYLCASSSTGGNYNEQFFGPGTRLTVL.

A word on this clonotype: Possible read error: a much larger clone is one base away. The chain couples TRBV28 to TRBJ2-4; a possible D gene is TRBD2 (6 bases). Per the germline V gene, CDR1 is MDHEN and CDR2 is SYDVKM. The CDR3 is 16 amino acids. As DNA, the CDR3 is TGTGCCAGCAGTTTGACTAGACTAGAGGTCAAAACCATTCAGTACTTC. Translation gives CASSLTRLEVKTIQYF.

This clonotype was seen repeatedly, ten times or more. V gene TRBV20-1 combines with J gene TRBJ2-1; 10 bases map to TRBD2. This CDR3 contains 15 residues. V lost 6 bases to trimming and J lost 7 bases; unmatched junction nucleotides: 12. The germline gives CDR1 DFQATT, CDR2 SNEGSKA (reference sequence). CDR3 bases: TGCAGTGCCCCGCCGTCTAGCGGGAGTTTGAATGAGCAGTTCTTC. Its translation is CSAPPSSGSLNEQFF.

This clonotype was detected many times. This chain uses TRBV12-3 or TRBV12-4 with TRBJ1-3, with D hard to call. The CDR3 loop spans 13 amino acids. Trimming took off 3 bases at V and 7 bases at J, with 10 bases between the two ends. CDR3 sequence: CASSLIIRNTIYF. For the CDR3, the DNA is TGTGCCAGCAGTTTGATCATCCGGAACACCATATATTTT.

This clonotype appeared many times. The rearrangement joins TRBV6-1 to TRBJ2-3, with no clear D. Trimming took 7 bases from V and 2 from J, leaving 19 bases between them. The CDR3 loop spans 16 amino acids. Germline values: CDR1 MNHNS, CDR2 SASEGT. CDR3 nucleotide sequence: TGTGCCAGCATTTTCGGGCTTCTCAAACTCACAGATACGCAGTATTTT. This encodes CASIFGLLKLTDTQYF.

This clonotype was counted ten times or more. The rearrangement uses TRBV2 and TRBJ2-7; 10 bases map to TRBD1. This CDR3 comprises 15 residues. CDR1 is SNHLY and CDR2 is FYNNEI in the germline V gene. Trimming took 6 bases from V and 0 from J; bases not matched to a gene: 5. CDR3 bases: TGTGCCAGCAGCGGGGGACAGGGGAGCTCCTACGAGCAGTACTTC. This codes for CASSGGQGSSYEQYF.

This clonotype was counted ten times or more. One end of the junction does not line up with germline, which may come from a read error. The chain carries TRBV5-1 and TRBJ2-7, with TRBD2 matching over 9 bases. This CDR3 spans 15 amino acids. Germline V gene data show CDR1 as SGHRS and CDR2 as YFSETQ. CDR3 coding DNA: TGTGCCAGCAGCTTAGGGCTAGCGGGGCCCTACGAGCAGTACTTC. Amino acid sequence: CASSLGLAGPYEQYF. The variable domain in full, with the rest retrieved from reference TRBV5-1 and TRBJ2-7, is KAGVTQTPRYLIKTRGQQVTLSCSPISGHRSVSWYQQTPGQGLQFLFEYFSETQRNKGNFPGRFSGRQFSNSRSEMNVSTLELGDSALYLCASSLGLAGPYEQYFGPGTRLTVT.

This clonotype was seen repeatedly, ten times or more. The V and J genes are TRBV18 and TRBJ1-5; a possible D gene is TRBD1 (5 bases). Trimming pared 4 bases from V and 5 bases from J, leaving 9 bases between. The germline V gene encodes CDR1 KGHSH and CDR2 LQKENI. The CDR3 runs to 13 residues. The CDR3 DNA is TGTGCCAGCTCACAATTGGGGGATCAGCCCCAGCATTTT. It codes for CASSQLGDQPQHF.

This clonotype was counted ten times or more. This chain connects TRBV7-8 to TRBJ1-2; D possibly corresponds to TRBD1 (5 bases). Germline V lookup: CDR1 SGHVS, CDR2 FQNEAQ. This CDR3 has 14 amino acids. V lost 5 bases and J lost 6, with 16 bases in between. The CDR3 loop is CASSPIRGSDGYTF. The CDR3, as DNA: TGTGCCAGCAGCCCCATCCGGGGGTCGGATGGCTACACCTTC.

This clonotype was seen repeatedly, ten times or more. CDR3 in DNA: TGCGCCAGCAGCTTGGAGGCGGGGGGGCAGTTCTTC. Its protein is CASSLEAGGQFF. The J gene is TRBJ2-1, the V gene TRBV5-1; 8 bases align to TRBD2. This CDR3 has 12 residues. The J segment lost 12 bases and the V segment lost 0 bases, leaving 2 bases of the junction unmatched. Germline values: CDR1 SGHRS, CDR2 YFSETQ.

This clonotype was observed a few times. This rearrangement joins TRBV10-3 to TRBJ1-1, with a possible D match to TRBD1 (6 bases). This CDR3 is built from 14 residues. V was clipped by 7 bases and J by 1 base, with 13 bases between them. Germline CDR1 reads ENHRY; CDR2 reads SYGVKD. The CDR3 DNA follows: TGTGCCATCACCCAACAGGGAGCGAACACTGAAGCTTTCTTT. Its protein is CAITQQGANTEAFF.

This clonotype was observed at least ten times. The J gene is TRBJ2-3, the V gene TRBV28, with TRBD2 matching over 9 bases. The CDR3 length is 15 residues. Per germline, CDR1 MDHEN and CDR2 SYDVKM. The trim removed 5 bases at V and 1 base at J, leaving 4 bases unmatched. The CDR3 is CASSVAGARTDTQYF. The CDR3 DNA reads TGTGCCAGCAGTGTAGCGGGAGCCCGCACAGATACGCAGTATTTT.

This clonotype was seen more than once but under ten times. The V gene is TRBV24-1, the J gene TRBJ2-1; D remains unclear. CDR3 size: 14 residues. The V end was cut by 0 bases, the J end by 7 bases, with 9 bases between. CDR1 is KGHDR, CDR2 SFDVKD, per germline. CDR3 in amino acids: CATSDLARTNEQFF. CDR3 DNA: TGTGCCACCAGTGATTTGGCTAGAACAAATGAGCAGTTCTTC.

This clonotype was seen a few times. A clone one base away is much larger, so this may be a read error. The chain uses TRBV15 and TRBJ1-5, with D perhaps matching TRBD1 (5 bases). The germline V gene encodes CDR1 LNHNV and CDR2 YYDKDF (reference sequence). The CDR3 extends over 15 amino acids. Trimming took 8 bases from V and 1 from J, leaving 15 bases between them. Written as DNA, the CDR3 is TGTGCCACCTCGGTTGGCCGGGACAGCAATCAGCCCCAGCATTTT. Amino acids: CATSVGRDSNQPQHF.

This clonotype was seen a handful of times. CDR3 DNA: TGCGCCAGCAGCGCGGGACTGCAACAAGAGACCCAGTACTTC. Translated, it gives CASSAGLQQETQYF. J is TRBJ2-5 and V is TRBV5-1; D is possibly TRBD2 (6 bases). Germline-derived CDR1 and CDR2 are SGHRS and YFSETQ. CDR3 size: 14 residues. Trimming pared 4 bases from V and 2 bases from J, leaving 12 bases between.

The table lists this clonotype with many counts. V and J are TRBV6-5 and TRBJ2-3; D is undetermined. CDR1 and CDR2 (germline): MNHEY, SVGAGI. The CDR3 totals 18 residues. The ends were cut back, 0 bases at V and 0 bases at J, with 16 bases in the middle. CDR3 bases: TGTGCCAGCAGTTACTCGATTTCATCCAAACCTAGCACAGATACGCAGTATTTT. This encodes CASSYSISSKPSTDTQYF.

V is TRBV9 and J is TRBJ2-3; 13 nucleotides line up with TRBD2. Trimming cost V 4 bases and J 0 bases; bases outside gene matches: 8. CDR1 SGDLS and CDR2 YYNGEE come from the germline V gene. This CDR3 comprises 18 residues. CDR3 protein: CASSSGTSGTASTDTQYF. CDR3 DNA: TGTGCCAGCAGCTCGGGGACTAGCGGGACCGCTAGCACAGATACGCAGTATTTT. The full variable domain, in which reference TRBV9 and TRBJ2-3 provide the parts outside the CDR3, is DSGVTQTPKHLITATGQRVTLRCSPRSGDLSVYWYQQSLDQGLQFLIQYYNGEERAKGNILERFSAQQFPDLHSELNLSSLELGDSALYFCASSSGTSGTASTDTQYFGPGTRLTVL.